These 6 T cell receptor beta chains were all obtained from the same sample, sequenced in a study of Ad26.COV2.S vaccination and SARS-CoV-2 variants. TCRdb's table, derived via immunoSEQ multiplex PCR, lists solely in-frame clones and lacks some. This sample has 500,000 or so clones, with 70% to 90% found just once. Noted treatment: approximately 18 received Ad26.COV2.S at low or high dose, single or two shots; roughly five received placebo; per-sample allocation not given. Samples came from day 63 after the first vaccine or placebo injection. The source material was peripheral blood, sampled in a trial of Ad26.COV2.S vaccine versus placebo. All receptors derive from a person aged 18-65 years who received the Ad26.COV2.S COVID-19 vaccine or a placebo.

The chain couples TRBV20-1 to TRBJ2-3, with D tentatively TRBD1 (7 bases). Germline values: CDR1 DFQATT, CDR2 SNEGSKA (reference sequence). This CDR3 region has 11 residues. V was pared by 3 bases and J by 11 bases, with 12 bases between. CDR3 DNA: TGCAGTGCTAGTGTCAGGGGGGAGCAGTATTTT. This translates into CSASVRGEQYF.

The V gene is TRBV7-8, the J gene TRBJ2-5; no firm D call. CDR3 length: 11 amino acids. CDR1 is SGHVS, CDR2 FQNEAQ, per germline. Trimming left V 3 bases short and J 4 bases short, with 3 bases between. The CDR3 reads CASSFSETQYF. The CDR3 DNA reads as TGTGCCAGCAGCTTTTCAGAGACCCAGTACTTC.

The chain recombines TRBV2 with TRBJ2-1; 8 positions agree with TRBD2. After removal of 5 bases from V and 4 bases from J, the junction contained 16 bases not matched to a gene. The CDR3 length is 18 residues. CDR1 SNHLY and CDR2 FYNNEI come from the germline V gene. In DNA form, the CDR3 reads TGTGCCAGCAGTCTACGGCGACCTAGCGGGCAAAGTTACAATGAGCAGTTCTTC. Amino acid sequence: CASSLRRPSGQSYNEQFF.

This chain connects TRBV5-4 to TRBJ1-1; tentative D call: TRBD1 (5 bases). V was shortened by 0 bases and J by 4 bases, with 10 bases between the two germline ends. The CDR3 extends over 14 amino acids. CDR1 and CDR2 from the germline V gene are SGHNT and YYREEE (reference sequence). This CDR3 is CASSLGRGGTEAFF. Written as DNA, the CDR3 is TGTGCCAGCAGCTTGGGTAGGGGTGGCACTGAAGCTTTCTTT. The variable domain in full, with the rest retrieved from reference TRBV5-4 and TRBJ1-1, is ETGVTQSPTHLIKTRGQQVTLRCSSQSGHNTVSWYQQALGQGPQFIFQYYREEENGRGNFPPRFSGLQFPNYSSELNVNALELDDSALYLCASSLGRGGTEAFFGQGTRLTVV.

The chain carries TRBV19 and TRBJ2-2; TRBD2 is a possible D gene (5 bases). The germline V gene has CDR1 LNHDA and CDR2 SQIVND (reference sequence). The CDR3 extends over 16 amino acids. V lost 5 bases, J lost 0 bases, and 13 bases lay in between. This chain's CDR3 is CASSRSSVANTGELFF. Here the CDR3 DNA reads TGTGCCAGTAGTCGTAGTAGCGTTGCGAACACCGGGGAGCTGTTTTTT.

This chain joins TRBV2 and TRBJ1-5, with D unclear. The CDR3 has 14 residues. V lost 6 bases and J lost 1, with 10 bases in between. CDR1 SNHLY and CDR2 FYNNEI come from the germline V gene. In nucleotides, the CDR3 is TGTGCCAGCAGCCAACAGAAGAGCAATCAGCCCCAGCATTTT. Its protein is CASSQQKSNQPQHF.